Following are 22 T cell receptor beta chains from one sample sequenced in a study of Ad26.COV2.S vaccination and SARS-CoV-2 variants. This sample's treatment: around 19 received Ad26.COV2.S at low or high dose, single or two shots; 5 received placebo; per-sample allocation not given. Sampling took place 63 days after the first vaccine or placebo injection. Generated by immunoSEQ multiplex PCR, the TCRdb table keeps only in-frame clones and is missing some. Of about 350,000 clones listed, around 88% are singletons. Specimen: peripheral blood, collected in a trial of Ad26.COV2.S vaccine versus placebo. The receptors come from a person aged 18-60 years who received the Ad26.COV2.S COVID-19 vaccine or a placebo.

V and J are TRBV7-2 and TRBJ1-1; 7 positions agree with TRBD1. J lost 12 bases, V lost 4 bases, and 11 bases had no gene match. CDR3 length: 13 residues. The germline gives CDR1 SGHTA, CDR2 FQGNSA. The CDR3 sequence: CASSSADREVTFF. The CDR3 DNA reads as TGTGCCAGCAGCTCGGCCGACAGGGAAGTAACTTTCTTT.

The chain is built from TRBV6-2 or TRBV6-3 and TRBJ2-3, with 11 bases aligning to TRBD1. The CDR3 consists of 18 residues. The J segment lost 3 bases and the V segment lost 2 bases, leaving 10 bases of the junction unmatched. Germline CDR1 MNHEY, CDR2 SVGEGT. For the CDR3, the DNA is TGTGCCAGCAGTTACCCCGCTTTCGGACAGGGGGCGACAGATACGCAGTATTTT. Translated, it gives CASSYPAFGQGATDTQYF.

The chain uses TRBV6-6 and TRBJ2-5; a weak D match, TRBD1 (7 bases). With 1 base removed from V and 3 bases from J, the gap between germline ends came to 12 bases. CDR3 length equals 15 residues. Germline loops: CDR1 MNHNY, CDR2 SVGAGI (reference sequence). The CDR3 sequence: CASSYWRGPKETQYF. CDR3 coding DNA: TGTGCCAGCAGTTACTGGAGGGGGCCCAAAGAGACCCAGTACTTC.

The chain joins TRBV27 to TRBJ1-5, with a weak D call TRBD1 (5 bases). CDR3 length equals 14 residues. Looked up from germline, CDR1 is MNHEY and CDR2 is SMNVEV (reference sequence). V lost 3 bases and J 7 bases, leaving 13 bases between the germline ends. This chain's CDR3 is CASSFTQGSQPQHF. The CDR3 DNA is TGTGCCAGCAGTTTTACCCAGGGCAGCCAGCCCCAGCATTTT.

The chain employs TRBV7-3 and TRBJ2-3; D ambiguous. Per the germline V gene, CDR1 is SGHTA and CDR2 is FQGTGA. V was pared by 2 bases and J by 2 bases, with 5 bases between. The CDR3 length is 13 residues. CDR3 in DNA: TGTGCCAGCAGCTTACGAAACACAGATACGCAGTATTTT. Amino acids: CASSLRNTDTQYF.

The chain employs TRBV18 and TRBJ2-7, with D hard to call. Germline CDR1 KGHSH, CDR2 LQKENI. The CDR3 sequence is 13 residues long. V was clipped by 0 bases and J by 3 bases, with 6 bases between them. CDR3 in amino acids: CASSPPPNYEQYF. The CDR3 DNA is TGTGCCAGCTCACCACCTCCCAACTACGAGCAGTACTTC.

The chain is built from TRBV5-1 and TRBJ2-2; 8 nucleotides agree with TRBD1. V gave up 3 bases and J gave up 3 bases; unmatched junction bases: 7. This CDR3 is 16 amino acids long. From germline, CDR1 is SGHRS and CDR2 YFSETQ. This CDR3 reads CASSSTGTGDTGELFF. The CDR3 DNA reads TGCGCCAGCAGCTCCACAGGGACAGGTGACACCGGGGAGCTGTTTTTT. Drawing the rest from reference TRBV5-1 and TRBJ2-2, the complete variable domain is KAGVTQTPRYLIKTRGQQVTLSCSPISGHRSVSWYQQTPGQGLQFLFEYFSETQRNKGNFPGRFSGRQFSNSRSEMNVSTLELGDSALYLCASSSTGTGDTGELFFGEGSRLTVL.

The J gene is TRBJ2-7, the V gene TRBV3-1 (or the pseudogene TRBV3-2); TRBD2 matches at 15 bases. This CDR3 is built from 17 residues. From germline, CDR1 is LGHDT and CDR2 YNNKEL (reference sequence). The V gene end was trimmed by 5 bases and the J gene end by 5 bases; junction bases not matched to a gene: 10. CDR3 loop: CASSYGLAGGPKHEQYF. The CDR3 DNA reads TGTGCCAGCAGCTACGGACTAGCGGGAGGGCCGAAGCACGAGCAGTACTTC.

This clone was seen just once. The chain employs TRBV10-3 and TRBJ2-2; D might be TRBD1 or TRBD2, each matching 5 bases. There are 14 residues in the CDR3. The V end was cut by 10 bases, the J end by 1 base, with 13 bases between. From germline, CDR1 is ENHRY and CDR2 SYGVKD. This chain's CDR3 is CATPGTENTGELFF. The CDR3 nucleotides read TGTGCCACCCCCGGGACGGAGAACACCGGGGAGCTGTTTTTT.

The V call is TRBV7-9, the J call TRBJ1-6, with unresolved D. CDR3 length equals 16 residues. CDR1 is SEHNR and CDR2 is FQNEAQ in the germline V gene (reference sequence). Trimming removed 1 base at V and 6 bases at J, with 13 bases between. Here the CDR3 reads CASSLGPGGGNSPLHF. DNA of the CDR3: TGTGCCAGCAGCTTAGGCCCAGGAGGTGGTAATTCACCCCTCCACTTT.

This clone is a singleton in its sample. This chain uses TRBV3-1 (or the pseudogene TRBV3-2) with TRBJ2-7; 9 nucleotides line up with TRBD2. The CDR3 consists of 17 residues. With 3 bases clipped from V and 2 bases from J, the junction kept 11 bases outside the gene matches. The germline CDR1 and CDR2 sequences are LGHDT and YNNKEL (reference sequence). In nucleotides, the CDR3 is TGTGCCAGCAGCCAGGTCAGCGAAGCGGGAGGTCCCTACGAGCAGTACTTC. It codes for CASSQVSEAGGPYEQYF.

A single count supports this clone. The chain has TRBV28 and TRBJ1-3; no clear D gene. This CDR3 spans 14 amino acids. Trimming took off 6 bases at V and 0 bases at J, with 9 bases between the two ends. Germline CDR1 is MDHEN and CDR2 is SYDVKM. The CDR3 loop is CASRRKFSGNTIYF. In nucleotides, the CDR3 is TGTGCCAGCAGACGTAAGTTCTCTGGAAACACCATATATTTT.

The CDR3: CASSSASVSAGELFF. In DNA, the CDR3 is TGTGCCAGCAGTTCCGCTAGCGTGTCGGCCGGGGAGCTGTTTTTT. The rearrangement links TRBV28 to TRBJ2-2; the D gene is possibly TRBD2 (6 bases). Germline-derived CDR1 and CDR2 are MDHEN and SYDVKM. V was clipped by 4 bases and J by 6 bases, with 15 bases between them. This CDR3 spans 15 amino acids.

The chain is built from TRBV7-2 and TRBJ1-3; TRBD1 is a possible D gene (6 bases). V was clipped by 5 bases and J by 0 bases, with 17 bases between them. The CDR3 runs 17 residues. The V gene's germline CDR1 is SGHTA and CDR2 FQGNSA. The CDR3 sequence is CASSRGLTRVSGNTIYF. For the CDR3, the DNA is TGTGCCAGCAGCCGGGGGCTCACGAGAGTCTCTGGAAACACCATATATTTT.

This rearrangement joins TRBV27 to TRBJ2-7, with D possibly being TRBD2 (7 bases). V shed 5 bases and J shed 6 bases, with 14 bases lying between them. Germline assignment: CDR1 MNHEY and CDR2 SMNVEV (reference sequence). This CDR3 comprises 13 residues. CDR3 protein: CASSGGGPLEQYF. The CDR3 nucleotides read TGTGCCAGCAGTGGGGGGGGGCCCCTCGAGCAGTACTTC.

CDR3 sequence reads: CASSPPSKEAFF. The CDR3 DNA sequence: TGTGCCAGCAGCCCCCCGTCGAAAGAAGCTTTCTTT. This chain joins TRBV7-9 and TRBJ1-1; D call uncertain. Germline V gene lookup returns CDR1 SEHNR and CDR2 FQNEAQ (reference sequence). The CDR3 loop spans 12 amino acids. The V and J ends lost 5 bases and 8 bases respectively, with 12 bases between them.

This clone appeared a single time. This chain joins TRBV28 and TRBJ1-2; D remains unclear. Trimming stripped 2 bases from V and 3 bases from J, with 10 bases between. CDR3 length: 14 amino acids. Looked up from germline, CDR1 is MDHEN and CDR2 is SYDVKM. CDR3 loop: CASSLPLGYYGYTF. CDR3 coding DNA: TGTGCCAGCAGTTTACCCCTCGGCTACTATGGCTACACCTTC.

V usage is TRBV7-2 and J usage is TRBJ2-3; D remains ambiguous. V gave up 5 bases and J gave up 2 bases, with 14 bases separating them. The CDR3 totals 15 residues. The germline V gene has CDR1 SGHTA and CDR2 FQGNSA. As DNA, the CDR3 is TGTGCCAGCAGCACCCTCTCGTCGGTCACAGATACGCAGTATTTT. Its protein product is CASSTLSSVTDTQYF.

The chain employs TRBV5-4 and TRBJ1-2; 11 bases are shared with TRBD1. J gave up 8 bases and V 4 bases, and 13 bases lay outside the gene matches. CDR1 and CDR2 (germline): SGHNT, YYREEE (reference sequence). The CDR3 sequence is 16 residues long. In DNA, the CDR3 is TGTGCCAGCAGCCCCCGGACAGGGGGCGCGGTAGGCGGCTACACCTTC. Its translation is CASSPRTGGAVGGYTF.

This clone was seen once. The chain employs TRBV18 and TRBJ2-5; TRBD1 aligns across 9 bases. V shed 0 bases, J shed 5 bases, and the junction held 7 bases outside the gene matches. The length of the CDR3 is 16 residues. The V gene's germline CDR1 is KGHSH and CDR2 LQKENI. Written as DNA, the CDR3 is TGTGCCAGCTCACCACCTACTGGGACAGGGATGGAGACCCAGTACTTC. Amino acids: CASSPPTGTGMETQYF.

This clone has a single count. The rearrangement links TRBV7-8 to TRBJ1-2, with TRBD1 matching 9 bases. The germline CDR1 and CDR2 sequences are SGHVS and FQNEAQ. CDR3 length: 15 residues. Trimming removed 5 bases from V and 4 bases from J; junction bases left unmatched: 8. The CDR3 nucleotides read TGTGCCAGCAGCGCCTCAACAGGGGGCGTCTATGGCTACACCTTC. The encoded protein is CASSASTGGVYGYTF.

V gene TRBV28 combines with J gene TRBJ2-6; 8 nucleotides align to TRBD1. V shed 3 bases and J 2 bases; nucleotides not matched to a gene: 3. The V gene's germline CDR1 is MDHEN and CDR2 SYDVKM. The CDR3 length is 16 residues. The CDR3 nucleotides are TGTGCCAGCAGTTTGGCGACAGGGGCTGGGGCCAACGTCCTGACTTTC. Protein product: CASSLATGAGANVLTF.